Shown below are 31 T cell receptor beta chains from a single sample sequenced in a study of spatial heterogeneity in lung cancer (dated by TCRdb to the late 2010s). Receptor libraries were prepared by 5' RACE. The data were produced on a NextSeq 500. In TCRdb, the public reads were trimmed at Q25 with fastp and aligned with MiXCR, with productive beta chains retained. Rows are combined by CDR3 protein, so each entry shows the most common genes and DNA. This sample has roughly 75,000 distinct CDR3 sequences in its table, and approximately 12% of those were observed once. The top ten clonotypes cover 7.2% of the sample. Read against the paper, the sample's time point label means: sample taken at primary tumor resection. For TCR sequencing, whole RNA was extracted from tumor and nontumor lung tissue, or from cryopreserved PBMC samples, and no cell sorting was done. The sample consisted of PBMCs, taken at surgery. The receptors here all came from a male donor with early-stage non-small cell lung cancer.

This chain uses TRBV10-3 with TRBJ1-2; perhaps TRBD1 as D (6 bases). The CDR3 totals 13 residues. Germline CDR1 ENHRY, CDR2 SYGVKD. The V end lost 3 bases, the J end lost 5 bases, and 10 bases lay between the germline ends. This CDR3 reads CAISDRDNYGYTF. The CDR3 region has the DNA TGTGCCATCAGTGACAGGGACAATTATGGCTACACCTTC.

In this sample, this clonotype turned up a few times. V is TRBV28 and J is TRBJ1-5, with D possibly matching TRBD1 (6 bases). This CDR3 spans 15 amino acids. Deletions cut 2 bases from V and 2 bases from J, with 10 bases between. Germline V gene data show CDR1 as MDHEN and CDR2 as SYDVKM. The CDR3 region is CASSLSRGGNQPQHF. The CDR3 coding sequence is TGTGCCAGCAGTTTAAGCAGGGGAGGCAATCAGCCCCAGCATTTT.

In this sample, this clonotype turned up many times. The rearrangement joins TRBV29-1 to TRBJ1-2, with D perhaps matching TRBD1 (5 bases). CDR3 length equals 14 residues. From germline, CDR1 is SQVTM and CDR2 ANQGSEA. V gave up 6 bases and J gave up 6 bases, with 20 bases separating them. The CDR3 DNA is TGCAGCGTCATTCCGGGACCCTCAACGGATGGCTACACCTTC. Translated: CSVIPGPSTDGYTF.

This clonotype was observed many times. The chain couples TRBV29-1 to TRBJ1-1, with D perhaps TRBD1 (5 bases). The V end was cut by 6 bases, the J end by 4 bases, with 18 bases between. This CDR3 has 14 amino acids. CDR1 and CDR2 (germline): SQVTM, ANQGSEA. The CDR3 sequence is CSVGFSFGGTEAFF. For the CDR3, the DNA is TGCAGCGTCGGGTTCTCGTTCGGGGGCACTGAAGCTTTCTTT.

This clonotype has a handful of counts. DNA of the CDR3: TGTGCCAGCAGCCAAACAGGCTCTAGCACAGATACGCAGTATTTT. Its translation is CASSQTGSSTDTQYF. The chain has TRBV14 and TRBJ2-3, with D possibly TRBD1 on 5 matching bases. The CDR3 loop spans 15 amino acids. Germline CDR1 and CDR2: SGHDN and FVKESK. V lost 2 bases to trimming and J lost 0 bases, with 9 bases between them. Full variable domain (remainder filled in from reference TRBV14 and TRBJ2-3): EAGVTQFPSHSVIEKGQTVTLRCDPISGHDNLYWYRRVMGKEIKFLLHFVKESKQDESGMPNNRFLAERTGGTYSTLKVQPAELEDSGVYFCASSQTGSSTDTQYFGPGTRLTVL.

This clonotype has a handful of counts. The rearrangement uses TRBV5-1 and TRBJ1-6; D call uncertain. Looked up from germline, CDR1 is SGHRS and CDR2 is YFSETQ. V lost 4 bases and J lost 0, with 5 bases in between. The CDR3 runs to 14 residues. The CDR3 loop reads CASSPDSYNSPLHF. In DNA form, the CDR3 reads TGCGCCAGCAGCCCGGACTCCTATAATTCACCCCTCCACTTT. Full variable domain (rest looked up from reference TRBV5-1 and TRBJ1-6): KAGVTQTPRYLIKTRGQQVTLSCSPISGHRSVSWYQQTPGQGLQFLFEYFSETQRNKGNFPGRFSGRQFSNSRSEMNVSTLELGDSALYLCASSPDSYNSPLHFGNGTRLTVT.

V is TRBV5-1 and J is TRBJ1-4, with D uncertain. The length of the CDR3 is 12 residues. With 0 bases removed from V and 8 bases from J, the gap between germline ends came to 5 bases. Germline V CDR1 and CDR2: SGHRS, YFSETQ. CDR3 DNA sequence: TGCGCCAGCAGCTTGGGTCGCGAAAAACTGTTTTTT. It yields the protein CASSLGREKLFF.

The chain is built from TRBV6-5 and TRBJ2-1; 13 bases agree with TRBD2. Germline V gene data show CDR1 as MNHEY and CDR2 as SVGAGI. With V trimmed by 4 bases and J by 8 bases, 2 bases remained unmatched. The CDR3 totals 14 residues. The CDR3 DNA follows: TGTGCCAGCAGTTGGGGACTAGCGGGACATGAGCAGTTCTTC. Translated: CASSWGLAGHEQFF.

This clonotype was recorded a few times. The CDR3 region is CASSMGVTGELFF. Written as DNA, the CDR3 is TGTGCCAGTAGTATGGGGGTTACCGGGGAGCTGTTTTTT. The chain employs TRBV19 and TRBJ2-2; the D gene could be TRBD1 or TRBD2 (5 bases each). V lost 3 bases and J lost 5, with 7 bases in between. Germline CDR1 LNHDA, CDR2 SQIVND (reference sequence). The CDR3 runs to 13 residues.

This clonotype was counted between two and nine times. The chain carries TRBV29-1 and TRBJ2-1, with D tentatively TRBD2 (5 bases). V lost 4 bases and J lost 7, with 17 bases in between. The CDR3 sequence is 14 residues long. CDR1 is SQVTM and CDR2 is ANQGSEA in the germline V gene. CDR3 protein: CSVGGLAAGNEQFF. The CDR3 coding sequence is TGCAGCGTTGGTGGGCTAGCCGCTGGAAATGAGCAGTTCTTC.

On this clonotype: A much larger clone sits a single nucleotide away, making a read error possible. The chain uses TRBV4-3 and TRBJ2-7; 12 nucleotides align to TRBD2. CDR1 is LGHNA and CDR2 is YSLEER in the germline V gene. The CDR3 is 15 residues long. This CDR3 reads CACSQATSGSVEQYF. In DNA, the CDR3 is TGCGCCTGCAGCCAAGCGACTAGCGGGAGTGTCGAGCAGTACTTC.

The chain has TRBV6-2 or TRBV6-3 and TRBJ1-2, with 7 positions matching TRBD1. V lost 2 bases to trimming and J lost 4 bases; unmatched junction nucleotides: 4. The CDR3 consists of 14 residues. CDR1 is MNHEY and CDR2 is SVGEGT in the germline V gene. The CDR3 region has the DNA TGTGCCAGCAGTTACGGGGACAGCCTCTATGGCTACACCTTC. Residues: CASSYGDSLYGYTF.

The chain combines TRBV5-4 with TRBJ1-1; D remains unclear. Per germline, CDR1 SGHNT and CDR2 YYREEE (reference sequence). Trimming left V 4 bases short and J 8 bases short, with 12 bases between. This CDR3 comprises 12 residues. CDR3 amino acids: CASSAGTQEAFF. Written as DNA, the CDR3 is TGTGCCAGCAGCGCGGGTACGCAAGAAGCTTTCTTT.

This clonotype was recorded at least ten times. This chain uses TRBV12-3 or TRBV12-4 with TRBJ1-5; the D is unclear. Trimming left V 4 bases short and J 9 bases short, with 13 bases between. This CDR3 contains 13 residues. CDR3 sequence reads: CASSWTAARPQHF. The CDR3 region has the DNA TGTGCCAGCAGTTGGACCGCAGCAAGGCCCCAGCATTTT.

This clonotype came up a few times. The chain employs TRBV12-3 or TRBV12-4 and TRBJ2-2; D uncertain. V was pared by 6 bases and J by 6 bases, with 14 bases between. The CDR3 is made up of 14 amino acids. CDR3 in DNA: TGTGCCAGCAGCGACCCTGAAAACGCCGGGGAGCTGTTTTTT. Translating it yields CASSDPENAGELFF.

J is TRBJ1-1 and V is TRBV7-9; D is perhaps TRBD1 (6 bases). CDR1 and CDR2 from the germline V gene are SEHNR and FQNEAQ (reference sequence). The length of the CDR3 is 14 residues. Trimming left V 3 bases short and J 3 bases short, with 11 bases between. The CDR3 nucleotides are TGTGCCAGCAGCTTTCAACAGGGTCACACTGAAGCTTTCTTT. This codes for CASSFQQGHTEAFF.

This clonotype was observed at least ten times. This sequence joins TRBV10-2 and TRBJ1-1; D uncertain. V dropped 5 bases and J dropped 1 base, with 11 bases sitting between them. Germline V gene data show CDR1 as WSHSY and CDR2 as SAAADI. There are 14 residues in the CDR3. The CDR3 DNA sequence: TGCGCCAGCAGTAGCGCGGCCGAGAACACTGAAGCTTTCTTT. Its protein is CASSSAAENTEAFF.

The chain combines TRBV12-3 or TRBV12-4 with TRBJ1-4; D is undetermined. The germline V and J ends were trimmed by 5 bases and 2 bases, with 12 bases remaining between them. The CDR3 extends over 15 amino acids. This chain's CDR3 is CASSPGIGTNEKLFF. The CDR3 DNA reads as TGTGCCAGCAGTCCTGGGATAGGGACTAATGAAAAACTGTTTTTT.

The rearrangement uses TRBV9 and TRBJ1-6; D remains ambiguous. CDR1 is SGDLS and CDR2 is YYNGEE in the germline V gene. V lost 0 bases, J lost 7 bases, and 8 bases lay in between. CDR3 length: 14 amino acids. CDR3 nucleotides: TGTGCCAGCAGCGTAGTGGGCGAGAATTCACCCCTCCACTTT. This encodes CASSVVGENSPLHF.

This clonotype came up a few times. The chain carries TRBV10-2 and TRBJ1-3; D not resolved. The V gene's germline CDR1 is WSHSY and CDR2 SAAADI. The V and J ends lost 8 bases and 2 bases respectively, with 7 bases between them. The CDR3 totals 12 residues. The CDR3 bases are TGCGCCAGCGGGCCCGCTGGAAACACCATATATTTT. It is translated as CASGPAGNTIYF.

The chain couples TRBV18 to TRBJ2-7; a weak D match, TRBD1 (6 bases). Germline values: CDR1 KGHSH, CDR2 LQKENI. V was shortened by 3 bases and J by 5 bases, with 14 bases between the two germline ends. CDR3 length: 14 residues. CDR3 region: CASSPDSGIHEQYF. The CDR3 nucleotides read TGTGCCAGCTCACCGGACAGTGGGATCCACGAGCAGTACTTC.

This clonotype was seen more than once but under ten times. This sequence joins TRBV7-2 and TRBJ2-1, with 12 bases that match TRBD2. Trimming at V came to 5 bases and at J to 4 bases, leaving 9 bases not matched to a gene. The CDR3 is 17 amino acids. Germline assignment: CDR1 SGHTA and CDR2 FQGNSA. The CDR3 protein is CASSPRGLAGPYNEQFF. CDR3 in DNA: TGTGCCAGCAGCCCGAGAGGACTAGCGGGACCATACAATGAGCAGTTCTTC.

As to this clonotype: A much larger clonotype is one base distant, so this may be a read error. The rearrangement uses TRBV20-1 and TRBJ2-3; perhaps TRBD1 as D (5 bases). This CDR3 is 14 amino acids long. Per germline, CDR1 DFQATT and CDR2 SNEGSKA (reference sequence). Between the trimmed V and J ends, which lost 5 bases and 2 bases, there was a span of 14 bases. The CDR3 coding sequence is TGCAGTGCTGAACTCCCAGGGCTCACAGATACGCAGTATTTT. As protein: CSAELPGLTDTQYF.

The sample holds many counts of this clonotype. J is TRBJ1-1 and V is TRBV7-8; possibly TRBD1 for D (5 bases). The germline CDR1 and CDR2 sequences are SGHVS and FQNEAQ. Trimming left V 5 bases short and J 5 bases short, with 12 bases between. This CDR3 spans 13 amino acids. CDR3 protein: CASSLSQGTEAFF. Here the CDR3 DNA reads TGTGCCAGCAGCCTGTCCCAGGGAACTGAAGCTTTCTTT.

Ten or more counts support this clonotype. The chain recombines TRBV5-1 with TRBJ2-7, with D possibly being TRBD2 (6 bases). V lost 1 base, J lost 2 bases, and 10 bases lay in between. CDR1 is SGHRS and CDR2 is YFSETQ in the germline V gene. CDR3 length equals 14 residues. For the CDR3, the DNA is TGCGCCAGCAGCTTGCGGGGGTCCGCCTACGAGCAGTACTTC. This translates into CASSLRGSAYEQYF. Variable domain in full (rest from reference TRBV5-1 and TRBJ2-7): KAGVTQTPRYLIKTRGQQVTLSCSPISGHRSVSWYQQTPGQGLQFLFEYFSETQRNKGNFPGRFSGRQFSNSRSEMNVSTLELGDSALYLCASSLRGSAYEQYFGPGTRLTVT.

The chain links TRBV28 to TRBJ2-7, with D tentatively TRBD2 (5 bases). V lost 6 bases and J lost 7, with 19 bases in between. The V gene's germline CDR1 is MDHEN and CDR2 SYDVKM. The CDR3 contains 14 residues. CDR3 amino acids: CASRTFGQAGEQYF. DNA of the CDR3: TGTGCCAGCAGGACTTTCGGGCAGGCGGGTGAGCAGTACTTC. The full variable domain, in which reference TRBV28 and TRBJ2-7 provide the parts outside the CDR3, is DVKVTQSSRYLVKRTGEKVFLECVQDMDHENMFWYRQDPGLGLRLIYFSYDVKMKEKGDIPEGYSVSREKKERFSLILESASTNQTSMYLCASRTFGQAGEQYFGPGTRLTVT.

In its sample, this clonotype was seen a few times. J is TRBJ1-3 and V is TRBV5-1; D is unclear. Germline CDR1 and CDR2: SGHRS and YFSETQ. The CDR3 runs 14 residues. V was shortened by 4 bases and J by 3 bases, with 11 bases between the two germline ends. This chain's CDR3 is CASSAGGYGNTIYF. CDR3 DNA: TGCGCCAGCAGCGCGGGAGGCTATGGAAACACCATATATTTT.

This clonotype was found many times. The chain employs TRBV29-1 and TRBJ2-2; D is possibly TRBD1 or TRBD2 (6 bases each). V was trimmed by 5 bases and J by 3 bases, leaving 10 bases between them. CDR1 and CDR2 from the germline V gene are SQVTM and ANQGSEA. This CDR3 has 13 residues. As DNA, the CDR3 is TGCAGCGTTTACAGGGAGGACACCGGGGAGCTGTTTTTT. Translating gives CSVYREDTGELFF.

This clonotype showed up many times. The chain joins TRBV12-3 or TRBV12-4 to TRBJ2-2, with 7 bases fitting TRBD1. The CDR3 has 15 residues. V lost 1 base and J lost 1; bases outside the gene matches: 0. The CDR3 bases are TGTGCCAGCAGTTTAGACAGGGGGAACACCGGGGAGCTGTTTTTT. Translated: CASSLDRGNTGELFF.

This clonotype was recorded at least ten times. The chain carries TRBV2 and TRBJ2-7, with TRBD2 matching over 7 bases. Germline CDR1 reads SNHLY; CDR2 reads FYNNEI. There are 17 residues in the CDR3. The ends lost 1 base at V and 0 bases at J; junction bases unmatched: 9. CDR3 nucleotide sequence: TGTGCCAGCAGTGAAGGAGGGGCTAGCGGTAGCTCCTACGAGCAGTACTTC. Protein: CASSEGGASGSSYEQYF.

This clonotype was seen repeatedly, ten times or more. The chain's CDR3 is CASNVGGSYEQYF. Written as DNA, the CDR3 is TGTGCCAGCAATGTCGGAGGTTCCTACGAGCAGTACTTC. The chain combines TRBV5-4 with TRBJ2-7; D is possibly TRBD2 (5 bases). CDR1 and CDR2 (germline): SGHNT, YYREEE (reference sequence). The CDR3 consists of 13 residues. Trimming removed 6 bases from V and 1 base from J, with 11 bases in between. Based on the CDR3 plus reference TRBV5-4 and TRBJ2-7, the full variable domain is ETGVTQSPTHLIKTRGQQVTLRCSSQSGHNTVSWYQQALGQGPQFIFQYYREEENGRGNFPPRFSGLQFPNYSSELNVNALELDDSALYLCASNVGGSYEQYFGPGTRLTVT.